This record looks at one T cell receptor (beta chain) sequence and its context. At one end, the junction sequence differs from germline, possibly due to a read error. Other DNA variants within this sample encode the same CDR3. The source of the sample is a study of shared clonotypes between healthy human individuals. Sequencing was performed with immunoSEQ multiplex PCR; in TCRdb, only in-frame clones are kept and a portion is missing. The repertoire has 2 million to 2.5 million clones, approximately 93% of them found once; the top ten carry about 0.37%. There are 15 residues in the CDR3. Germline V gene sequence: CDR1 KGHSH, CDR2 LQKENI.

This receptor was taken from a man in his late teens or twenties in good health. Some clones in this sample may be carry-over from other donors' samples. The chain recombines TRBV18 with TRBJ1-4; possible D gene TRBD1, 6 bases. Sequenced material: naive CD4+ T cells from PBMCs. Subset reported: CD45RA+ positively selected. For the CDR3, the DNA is TGTGCCAGCTCCCCACAGGGAGAAACTAATGAAAAACTGTTTTTT. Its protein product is CASSPQGETNEKLFF.